The rows below give T cell receptor beta chains drawn from one sample of a study of blood T cell repertoires in COVID-19. The method was immunoSEQ multiplex PCR; TCRdb's version includes in-frame clones alone and lacks a portion of them. Of about 400,000 clones in the sample, around nine tenths were seen once. Source material: PBMCs or T cells enriched from blood (not recorded which). Every receptor here comes from a woman in her twenties or thirties who had recovered from COVID-19. Both conserved end residues are part of each CDR3. The order of the fields is J gene, D gene, clone size, V gene, CDR3 protein, CDR3 DNA. A D gene is named only where the DNA matches it firmly. A row's size may be missing; if present it is once, few, many or a size class.

>TRBJ1-2|TRBD1|NA|TRBV24-1
CATRSSGTGGDGYTF
TGTGCCACCAGGAGTTCGGGGACAGGGGGCGATGGCTACACCTTC
>TRBJ2-7|NA|NA|TRBV28
CASSGRGEQYF
TGTGCCAGCAGTGGAAGGGGTGAGCAGTACTTC
>TRBJ2-1|NA|NA|TRBV28
CASSLEGLSREQFF
TGTGCCAGCAGTTTAGAGGGCCTCTCACGTGAGCAGTTCTTC
>TRBJ1-1|TRBD1|NA|TRBV6-5
CASGSAGTGTEAFF
TGTGCCAGCGGGTCGGCAGGGACAGGGACTGAAGCTTTCTTT
>TRBJ1-2|TRBD1|NA|TRBV5-1
CASSWRGTGLVNYGYTF
TGCGCCAGCAGCTGGAGAGGGACAGGACTTGTTAACTATGGCTACACCTTC
>TRBJ2-5|TRBD2|NA|TRBV27
CASSLFRNGLAGGRRVETQYF
TGTGCCAGCAGTTTATTTCGCAATGGACTAGCGGGAGGCCGGAGAGTAGAGACCCAGTACTTC
>TRBJ2-1|NA|NA|TRBV6-4
CASSPQRGAGEQFF
TGTGCCAGCAGCCCTCAACGGGGGGCGGGTGAGCAGTTCTTC
>TRBJ1-1|NA|NA|TRBV5-4
CASSLGVLRGITEAFF
TGTGCCAGCAGCTTGGGGGTCCTCAGAGGAATCACTGAAGCTTTCTTT
>TRBJ1-1|NA|NA|TRBV4-3
CASSQEVELNTEAFF
TGCGCCAGCAGCCAAGAGGTAGAACTGAACACTGAAGCTTTCTTT
>TRBJ1-6|TRBD1|NA|TRBV27
CASSWTGEDSPLHF
TGTGCCAGCAGTTGGACAGGGGAAGATTCACCCCTCCACTTT
>TRBJ2-5|TRBD2|NA|TRBV3-1/TRBV3-2
CGTSGNQETQYF
TGTGGGACTAGCGGGAACCAAGAGACCCAGTACTTC
>TRBJ2-3|NA|NA|TRBV4-2
CASSQEASGSTDTQYF
TGTGCCAGCAGCCAAGAAGCCAGCGGTAGCACAGATACGCAGTATTTT
>TRBJ2-1|TRBD2|NA|TRBV5-1
CATKSGISYNEQFF
TGCGCCACTAAGAGCGGGATTTCCTACAATGAGCAGTTCTTC
>TRBJ1-2|NA|NA|TRBV11-2
CASSTPQGYYGYTF
TGTGCCAGCAGCACCCCGCAGGGATACTATGGCTACACCTTC
>TRBJ2-2|NA|once|TRBV6-5
CASTRGARDTGELFF
TGTGCCAGCACCCGGGGGGCTCGAGACACCGGGGAGCTGTTTTTT
>TRBJ1-5|NA|NA|TRBV15
CATSSYKGVSQPQHF
TGTGCCACCAGTTCATATAAGGGGGTCAGCCAGCCCCAGCATTTT
>TRBJ2-7|TRBD1|once|TRBV3-1/TRBV3-2
CASSLSWTGSYEQYF
TGTGCCAGCAGCCTATCCTGGACAGGGTCCTACGAGCAGTACTTC
>TRBJ2-1|NA|NA|TRBV6-5
CASSYSEANEQFF
TGTGCCAGCAGTTACTCCGAGGCAAATGAGCAGTTCTTC
>TRBJ1-1|NA|NA|TRBV4-1
CASSWARGGTEAFF
TGCGCCAGCAGTTGGGCCAGGGGAGGGACTGAAGCTTTCTTT
>TRBJ2-7|NA|NA|TRBV4-1
CASSQVGQSYEQYF
TGCGCCAGCAGCCAAGTGGGGCAGTCCTACGAGCAGTACTTC
>TRBJ1-4|NA|NA|TRBV4-2
CASSQLDSYSKLFF
TGTGCCAGCAGCCAATTGGACAGCTACTCAAAACTGTTTTTT
>TRBJ1-1|TRBD1|NA|TRBV19
CASSRGDRFEAFF
TGTGCCAGTAGCCGGGGGGACAGGTTTGAAGCTTTCTTT
>TRBJ2-5|TRBD1|NA|TRBV18
CASSPLQGPETQYF
TGTGCCAGCTCACCACTACAGGGGCCAGAGACCCAGTACTTC
>TRBJ1-6|NA|few|TRBV5-1
CASIRRDGDNSPLHF
TGCGCCAGCATCCGGCGGGACGGCGATAATTCACCCCTCCACTTT